This T cell receptor (beta chain) derives from a study of beta chain features in type 1 diabetes. Overall study results and limits: Significant though moderate, a shortening of TCRB CDR3s appeared in all four CD4+ subsets of Type 1 diabetes patients.

The CDR3 runs 14 residues. The germline V gene has CDR1 ENHRY and CDR2 SYGVKD. Trimming removed 1 base at V and 4 bases at J, with 11 bases between. Investigators reverse transcribed all isolated RNA, so they sequenced expressed TCRB transcripts. Sequencing was performed with immunoSEQ multiplex PCR; in TCRdb, only in-frame clones are kept and a portion is missing. Seen here are some 270,000 clones, approximately 14% observed once, and the top ten hold more than 0.02%. This clone was observed many times. No antigen is known for it. The V gene is TRBV10-3, the J gene TRBJ2-7; perhaps TRBD1 as D (6 bases). This TCR was sampled from a woman between 40 and 55 years old in good health. Sequencing was performed on naive CD4+ T cells from blood. In DNA form, the CDR3 reads TGTGCCATCAGTGAGTACAGGGCAGGGTACGAGCAGTACTTC. Amino acid sequence: CAISEYRAGYEQYF.